This T cell receptor beta chain was sequenced for a study of T-cell reconstitution after alpha-beta-depleted transplantation in children. Regarding the study as a whole: The high TCRbeta diversity at day 60 in some patients came from surviving recipient T cells and thymic progenitors.

This clonotype was counted between two and nine times. Its specificity is not known. Unique molecular identifiers were incorporated during preparation of the TCRbeta library. MiXCR was run by TCRdb on the PCR reads, yielding one entry per CDR3 protein. The sample records around 490,000 distinct CDR3 sequences, over 9.5% being singletons. The V gene end was trimmed by 4 bases and the J gene end by 4 bases; junction bases not matched to a gene: 12. Germline assignment: CDR1 SGHDN and CDR2 FVKESK. This CDR3 has 19 amino acids. The gene calls are TRBV14 and TRBJ2-1; TRBD2 matches 14 bases. This material consisted of PBMCs, mostly from graft donor cells, taken 180 days after TCRalphabeta/CD19-depleted stem cell transplant. This TCR came from a female patient aged 2-9 years who had a stem cell transplant for aplastic anemia, so the T cells may come from the graft donor. The DNA for the CDR3 is TGTGCCAGCAGCCGTACTCTCGGGACTAGCGGGAGTAGGTACAATGAGCAGTTCTTC. This encodes CASSRTLGTSGSRYNEQFF.